This T cell receptor (beta chain) was found in a study of blood T cell repertoires in COVID-19. Study in general: PBMCs, B-cell-depleted T cells, or T cells were the source of the cDNA or gDNA that made up the material.

Trimming shortened V by 0 bases and J by 6 bases, and 12 bases separated the two germline ends. CDR1 and CDR2 from the germline V gene are SGHNT and YYREEE (reference sequence). There are 14 residues in the CDR3. Enrolment of Seattle patients took place during active infection, and they were followed longitudinally. The assay was immunoSEQ multiplex PCR, and TCRdb's table has in-frame clones only and misses some. Counted here are 200,000 or so clones, 81% occurring once; the ten biggest clones make up 12%. This TCR was recovered from a woman aged 80 or over with COVID-19, enrolled during active disease. This chain links TRBV5-4 with TRBJ1-2; D is unclear. Input material: peripheral blood. CDR3 protein: CASSLAVAGNGYTF. CDR3 DNA sequence: TGTGCCAGCAGCTTGGCCGTGGCGGGGAATGGCTACACCTTC.